Detailed here is one T cell receptor beta chain. This specimen belongs to a study of shared clonotypes between healthy human individuals. The overall study: Aged between 18 and 49, the donors were a couple of women and a few men. Every donor yielded three CD4 naive, three CD4 memory, two CD8 naive and one CD8 memory plate.

It was into CD45RA+ naive and CD45RA-negative memory subsets that the CD4+ cells were split. The CDR3 loop spans 13 amino acids. Deletions cut 5 bases from V and 5 bases from J, with 9 bases between. Germline CDR1 is SEHNR and CDR2 is FQNEAQ (reference sequence). Original methodology: Filtering of immunoSEQ junctional sequences could not match full-length read filtering. Sequenced by immunoSEQ multiplex PCR; TCRdb stores in-frame clones only, minus some. V and J calls and clone size are given by that table; D and trimming were obtained from the DNA. The repertoire holds under 2.5 million clones, with just under 95% as singletons.

The receptor was derived from a man younger than 30 in good health. Some clones in this sample may be carry-over from other donors' samples. Input material: naive CD4+ T cells from PBMCs. Subset described: CD45RA+ positively selected. The V and J genes are TRBV7-9 and TRBJ1-4, with D hard to call. The CDR3 DNA is TGTGCCAGCAGCCCTGACGGGAATGAAAAACTGTTTTTT. Translation: CASSPDGNEKLFF.